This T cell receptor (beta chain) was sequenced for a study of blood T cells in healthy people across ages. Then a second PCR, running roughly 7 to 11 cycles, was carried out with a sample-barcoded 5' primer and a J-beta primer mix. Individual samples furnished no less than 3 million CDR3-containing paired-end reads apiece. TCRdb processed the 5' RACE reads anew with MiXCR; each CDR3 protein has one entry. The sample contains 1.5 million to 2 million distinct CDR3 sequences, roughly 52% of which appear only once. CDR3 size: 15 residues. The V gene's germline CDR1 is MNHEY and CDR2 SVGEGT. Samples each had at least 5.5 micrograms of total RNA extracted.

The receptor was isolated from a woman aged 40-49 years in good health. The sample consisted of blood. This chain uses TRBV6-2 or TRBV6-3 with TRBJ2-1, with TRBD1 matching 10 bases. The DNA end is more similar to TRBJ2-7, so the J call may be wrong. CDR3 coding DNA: TGTGCCAGCAGCTGGCCCGGGACAGGGGTCAATGAGCAGTACTTC. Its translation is CASSWPGTGVNEQYF.